This T cell receptor (beta chain) came from a study of spatial heterogeneity in lung cancer. Across the study: A module score for T cells, taken from matched bulk RNA-seq, correlated strongly with TCR transcript counts in tumor regions. Notes on the study in general: Mutation counts in tumors were tracked by counts of expanded intratumoral alpha and beta TCRs.

In its sample, this clonotype was seen many times. Its antigen is undetermined. The time point here: sample taken at primary tumor resection. Frozen PBMC, nontumor lung or tumor provided whole RNA, which was sequenced unsorted. V lost 4 bases to trimming and J lost 6 bases; unmatched junction nucleotides: 10. CDR3 size: 16 residues. Per the germline V gene, CDR1 is SGHDN and CDR2 is FVKESK. A distinct unique molecular identifier was carried by each TCR cDNA molecule. TCRdb re-called the 5' RACE reads with MiXCR, one entry per CDR3 protein. The table includes 9,500 to 11,000 distinct CDR3 sequences, roughly 7.9% detected once.

The material was lung tumor tissue, obtained at surgery. The source of this sequence is a female donor with early-stage non-small cell lung cancer. This chain joins TRBV14 and TRBJ1-4; the match to TRBD1 covers 8 bases. The CDR3 is CASSPTGANDYEKLFF. The CDR3 nucleotides are TGTGCCAGCAGCCCGACAGGGGCGAACGACTATGAAAAACTGTTTTTT.